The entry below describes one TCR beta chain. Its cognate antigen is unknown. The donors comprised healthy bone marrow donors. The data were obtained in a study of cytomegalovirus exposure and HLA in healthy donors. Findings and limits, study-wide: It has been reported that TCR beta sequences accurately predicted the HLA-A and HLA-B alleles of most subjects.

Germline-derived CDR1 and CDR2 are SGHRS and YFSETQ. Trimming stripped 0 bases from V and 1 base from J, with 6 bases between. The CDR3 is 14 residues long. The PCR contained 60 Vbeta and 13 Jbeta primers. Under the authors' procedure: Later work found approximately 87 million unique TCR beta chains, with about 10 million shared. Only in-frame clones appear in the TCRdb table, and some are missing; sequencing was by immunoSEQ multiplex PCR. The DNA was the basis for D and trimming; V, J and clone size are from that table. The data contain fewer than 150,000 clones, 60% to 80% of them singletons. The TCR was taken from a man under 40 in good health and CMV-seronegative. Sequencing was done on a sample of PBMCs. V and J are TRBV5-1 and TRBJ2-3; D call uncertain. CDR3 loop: CASSLGHGTDTQYF. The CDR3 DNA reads TGCGCCAGCAGCTTGGGACACGGCACAGATACGCAGTATTTT.